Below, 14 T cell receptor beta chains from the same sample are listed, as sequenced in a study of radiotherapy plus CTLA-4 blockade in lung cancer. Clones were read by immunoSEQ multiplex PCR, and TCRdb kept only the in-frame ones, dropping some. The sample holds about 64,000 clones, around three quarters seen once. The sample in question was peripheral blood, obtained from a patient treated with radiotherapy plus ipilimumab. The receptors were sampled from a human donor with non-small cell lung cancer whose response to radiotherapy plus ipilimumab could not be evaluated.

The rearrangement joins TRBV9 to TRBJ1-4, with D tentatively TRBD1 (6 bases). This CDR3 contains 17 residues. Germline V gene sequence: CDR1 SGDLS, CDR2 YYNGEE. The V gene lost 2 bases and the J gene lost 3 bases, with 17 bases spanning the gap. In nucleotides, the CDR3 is TGTGCCAGCAGCGTTTCTTGGGGGGGGCGACCTAATGAAAAACTGTTTTTT. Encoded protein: CASSVSWGGRPNEKLFF.

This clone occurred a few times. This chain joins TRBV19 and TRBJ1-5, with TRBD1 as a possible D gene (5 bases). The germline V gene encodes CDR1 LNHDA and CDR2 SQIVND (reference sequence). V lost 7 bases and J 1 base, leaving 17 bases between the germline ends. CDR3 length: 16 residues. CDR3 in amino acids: CASKGQGPRSNQPQHF. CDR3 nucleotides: TGTGCCAGTAAAGGTCAGGGTCCGAGAAGCAATCAGCCCCAGCATTTT.

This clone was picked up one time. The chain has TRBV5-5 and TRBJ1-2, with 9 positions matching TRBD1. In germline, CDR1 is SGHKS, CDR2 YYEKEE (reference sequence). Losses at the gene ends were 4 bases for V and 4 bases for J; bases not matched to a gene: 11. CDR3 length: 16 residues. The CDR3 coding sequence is TGTGCCAGCAGCCGAGACCTACAGGGGGCGGGCTATGGCTACACCTTC. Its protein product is CASSRDLQGAGYGYTF.

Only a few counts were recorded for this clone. As DNA, the CDR3 is TGTGCCAGCAGCTTAATGGTCGGGGGGAGCAATGAGCAGTTCTTC. As protein: CASSLMVGGSNEQFF. This chain links TRBV7-3 with TRBJ2-1, with 7 bases aligning to TRBD2. This CDR3 has 15 residues. From germline, CDR1 is SGHTA and CDR2 FQGTGA. Trimming cost V 1 base and J 6 bases; bases outside gene matches: 6.

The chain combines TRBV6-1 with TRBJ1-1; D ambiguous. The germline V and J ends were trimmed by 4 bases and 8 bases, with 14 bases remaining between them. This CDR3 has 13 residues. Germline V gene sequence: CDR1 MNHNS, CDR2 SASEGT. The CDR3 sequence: CASSASRTGEAFF. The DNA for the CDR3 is TGTGCCAGCAGTGCATCCCGAACGGGAGAAGCTTTCTTT.

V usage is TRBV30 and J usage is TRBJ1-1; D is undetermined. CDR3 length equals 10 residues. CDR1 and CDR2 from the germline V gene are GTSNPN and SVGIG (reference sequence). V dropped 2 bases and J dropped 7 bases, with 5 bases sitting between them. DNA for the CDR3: TGTGCCTGGAGTCGGGATGAAGCTTTCTTT. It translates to CAWSRDEAFF.

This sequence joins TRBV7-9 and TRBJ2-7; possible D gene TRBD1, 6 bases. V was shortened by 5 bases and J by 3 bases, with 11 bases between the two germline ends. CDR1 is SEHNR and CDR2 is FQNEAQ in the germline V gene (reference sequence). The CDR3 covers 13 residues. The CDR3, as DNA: TGTGCCAGCAGCCGACAGGCCATCTACGAGCAGTACTTC. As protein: CASSRQAIYEQYF.

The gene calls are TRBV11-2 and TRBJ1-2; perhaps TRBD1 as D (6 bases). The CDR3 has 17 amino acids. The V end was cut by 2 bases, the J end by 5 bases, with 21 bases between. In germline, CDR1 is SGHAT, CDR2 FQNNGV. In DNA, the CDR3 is TGTGCCAGCAGCTTACGCTCTCTTGAGACAGGATCGTATGGCTACACCTTC. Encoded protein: CASSLRSLETGSYGYTF.

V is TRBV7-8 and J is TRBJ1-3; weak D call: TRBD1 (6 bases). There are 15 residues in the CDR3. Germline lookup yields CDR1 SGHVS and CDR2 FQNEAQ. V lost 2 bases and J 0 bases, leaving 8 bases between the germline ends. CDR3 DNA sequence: TGTGCCAGCAGCTTAACAGGGATCTCTGGAAACACCATATATTTT. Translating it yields CASSLTGISGNTIYF.

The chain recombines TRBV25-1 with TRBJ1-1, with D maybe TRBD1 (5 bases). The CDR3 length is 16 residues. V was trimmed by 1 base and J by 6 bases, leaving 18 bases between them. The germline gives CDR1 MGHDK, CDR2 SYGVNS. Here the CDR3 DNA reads TGTGCCAGCAGTGAATCTGGGGCGCAAGGATTTGCTGAAGCTTTCTTT. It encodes CASSESGAQGFAEAFF.

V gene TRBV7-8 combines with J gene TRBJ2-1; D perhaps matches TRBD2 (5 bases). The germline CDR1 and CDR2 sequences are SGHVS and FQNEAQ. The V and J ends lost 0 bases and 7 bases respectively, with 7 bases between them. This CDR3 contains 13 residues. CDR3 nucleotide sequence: TGTGCCAGCAGCTTAGCGCGGGCAAATGAGCAGTTCTTC. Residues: CASSLARANEQFF. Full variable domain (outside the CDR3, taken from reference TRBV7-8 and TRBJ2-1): GAGVSQSPRYKVAKRGQDVALRCDPISGHVSLFWYQQALGQGPEFLTYFQNEAQLDKSGLPSDRFFAERPEGSVSTLKIQRTQQEDSAVYLCASSLARANEQFFGPGTRLTVL.

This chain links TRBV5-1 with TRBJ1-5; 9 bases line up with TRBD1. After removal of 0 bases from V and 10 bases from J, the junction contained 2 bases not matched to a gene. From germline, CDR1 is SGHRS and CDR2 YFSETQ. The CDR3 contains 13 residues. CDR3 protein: CASSLGTGGPQHF. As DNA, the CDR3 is TGCGCCAGCAGCTTGGGCACAGGGGGCCCCCAGCATTTT.

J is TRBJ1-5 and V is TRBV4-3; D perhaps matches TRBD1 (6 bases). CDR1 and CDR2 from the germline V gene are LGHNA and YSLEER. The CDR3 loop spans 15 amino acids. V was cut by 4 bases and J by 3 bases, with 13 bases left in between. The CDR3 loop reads CASSPGAGLNQPQHF. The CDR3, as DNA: TGCGCCAGCAGCCCAGGGGCAGGGCTCAATCAGCCCCAGCATTTT.

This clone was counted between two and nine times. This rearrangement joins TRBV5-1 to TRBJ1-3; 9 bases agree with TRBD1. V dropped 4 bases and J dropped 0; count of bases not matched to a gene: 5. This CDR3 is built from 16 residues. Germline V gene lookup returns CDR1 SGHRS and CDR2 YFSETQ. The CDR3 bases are TGCGCCAGCAGCCTAGGACAGGGGAGCTCTGGAAACACCATATATTTT. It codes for CASSLGQGSSGNTIYF.